A selection of T cell receptor beta chains follows, all from one sample in a study of OX40 agonist ivuxolimab in advanced cancers. Measured with immunoSEQ multiplex PCR; TCRdb has only the in-frame clones, and not every one. The sample carries about 67,000 clones, 85% recorded once. This specimen consisted of CD4+ or CD8+ T cells sorted from blood, obtained in a trial of the OX40 agonist ivuxolimab. The source is an adult with an advanced solid tumor such as melanoma, head and neck, liver or kidney cancer. Both conserved end residues are part of each CDR3. D genes are given only for firm matches. The listing skips clone size in some rows; elsewhere it reads once, few, many or a size class.

TRBV5-4,NA,TRBJ2-1,NA,CASSLESGAWNEQFF,TGTGCCAGCAGCTTGGAGTCGGGGGCTTGGAATGAGCAGTTCTTC
TRBV7-3,TRBD1,TRBJ2-1,NA,CASSVGQGFDEQFF,TGTGCCAGCAGCGTGGGACAGGGCTTCGATGAGCAGTTCTTC
TRBV10-2,TRBD2,TRBJ2-7,NA,CASSPGTRNGEQYF,TGCGCCAGCAGTCCCGGGACTAGAAACGGCGAGCAGTACTTC
TRBV7-8,NA,TRBJ1-5,NA,CASSRDRDQPQHF,TGTGCCAGCAGCCGCGACAGAGACCAGCCCCAGCATTTT
TRBV28,TRBD2,TRBJ2-2,NA,CASSLSSGRGTGELFF,TGTGCCAGCAGTTTATCTAGCGGGAGAGGCACCGGGGAGCTGTTTTTT
TRBV6-4,NA,TRBJ2-1,NA,CASSPMSTPPVNEQFF,TGTGCCAGCAGCCCTATGTCCACTCCCCCTGTGAATGAGCAGTTCTTC
TRBV27,TRBD2,TRBJ2-3,NA,CASSFSSGGRDTQYF,TGTGCCAGCAGTTTTAGTAGCGGGGGGAGGGATACGCAGTATTTT
TRBV2,NA,TRBJ2-1,NA,CASSETRGNEQFF,TGTGCCAGCAGTGAAACCCGAGGCAATGAGCAGTTCTTC
TRBV5-1,NA,TRBJ1-2,NA,CASRRGEGGGYTF,TGCGCCAGCCGCCGGGGTGAGGGAGGAGGCTACACCTTC
TRBV14,NA,TRBJ1-2,NA,CASSQKNVGGYTF,TGTGCCAGCAGCCAAAAGAATGTAGGTGGCTACACCTTC
TRBV30,NA,TRBJ1-4,NA,CAWSPGTHNEKLFF,TGTGCCTGGAGTCCCGGGACACATAATGAAAAACTGTTTTTT
TRBV7-2,NA,TRBJ1-4,NA,CASSLGGQRREKLFF,TGTGCCAGCAGCTTAGGTGGACAGCGGCGGGAAAAACTGTTTTTT
TRBV10-3,NA,TRBJ1-2,NA,CAISERSGSKPYTF,TGTGCCATCAGTGAGCGCTCCGGATCCAAGCCCTACACCTTC
TRBV28,TRBD2,TRBJ2-3,NA,CASSLGRGGPNTQYF,TGTGCCAGCAGTTTGGGGCGGGGGGGGCCGAATACGCAGTATTTT
TRBV6-1,TRBD1,TRBJ1-2,NA,CASSEALGQGAYGYTF,TGTGCCAGCAGTGAAGCGCTAGGACAGGGGGCCTATGGCTACACCTTC
TRBV11-1,NA,TRBJ2-1,NA,CASSYLQFGPSSYNEQFF,TGTGCCAGCAGCTACCTCCAGTTCGGGCCAAGCTCCTACAATGAGCAGTTCTTC
TRBV27,TRBD1,TRBJ1-2,NA,CASSLKGQGPSPYGYTF,TGTGCCAGCAGTTTGAAGGGACAGGGGCCTTCCCCATATGGCTACACCTTC
TRBV18,TRBD1,TRBJ1-2,NA,CASSTGELAGYTF,TGTGCCAGCTCCACAGGGGAGCTGGCTGGCTACACCTTC
TRBV10-3,TRBD1,TRBJ2-1,NA,CAISDRTGGSEQFF,TGTGCCATCAGTGACCGGACAGGGGGCAGTGAGCAGTTCTTC
TRBV6-4,NA,TRBJ2-3,NA,CASSDSSAVGGTQYF,TGTGCCAGCAGTGACTCATCGGCAGTGGGGGGTACGCAGTATTTT
TRBV9,TRBD1,TRBJ2-3,once,CASSARTGQPPGDTQYF,TGTGCCAGCAGCGCCAGGACAGGCCAACCCCCGGGGGATACGCAGTATTTT
TRBV12-5,TRBD2,TRBJ2-1,NA,CASGSGGHNEQFF,TGTGCTAGTGGTTCGGGGGGGCACAATGAGCAGTTCTTC
TRBV11-2,NA,TRBJ1-4,NA,CASSYYATNEKLFF,TGTGCCAGCAGCTATTATGCAACTAATGAAAAACTGTTTTTT
TRBV4-2,TRBD2,TRBJ2-1,NA,CASSQEGPAGGPSEQFF,TGTGCCAGCAGCCAAGAGGGTCCAGCGGGGGGGCCGAGTGAGCAGTTCTTC
TRBV28,TRBD2,TRBJ2-1,NA,CASSPLTSGRGNEQFF,TGTGCCAGCAGTCCCCTAACTAGCGGGAGGGGTAATGAGCAGTTCTTC